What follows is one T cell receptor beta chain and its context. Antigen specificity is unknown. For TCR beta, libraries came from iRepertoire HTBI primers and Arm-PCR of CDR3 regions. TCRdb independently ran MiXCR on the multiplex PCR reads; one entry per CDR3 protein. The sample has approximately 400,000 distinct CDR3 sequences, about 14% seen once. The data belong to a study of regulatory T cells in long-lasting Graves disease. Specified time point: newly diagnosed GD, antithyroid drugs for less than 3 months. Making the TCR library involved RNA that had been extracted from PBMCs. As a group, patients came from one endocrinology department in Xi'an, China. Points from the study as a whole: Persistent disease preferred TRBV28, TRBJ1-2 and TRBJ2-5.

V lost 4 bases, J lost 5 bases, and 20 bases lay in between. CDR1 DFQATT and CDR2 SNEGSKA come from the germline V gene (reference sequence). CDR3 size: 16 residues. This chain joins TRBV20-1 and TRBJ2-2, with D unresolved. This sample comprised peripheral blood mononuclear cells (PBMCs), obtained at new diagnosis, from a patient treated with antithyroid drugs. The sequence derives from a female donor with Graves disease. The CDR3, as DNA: TGCAGTGCTAAGGGTCGCCAGCACCCTTCGACCGGGGAGCTGTTTTTT. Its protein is CSAKGRQHPSTGELFF.